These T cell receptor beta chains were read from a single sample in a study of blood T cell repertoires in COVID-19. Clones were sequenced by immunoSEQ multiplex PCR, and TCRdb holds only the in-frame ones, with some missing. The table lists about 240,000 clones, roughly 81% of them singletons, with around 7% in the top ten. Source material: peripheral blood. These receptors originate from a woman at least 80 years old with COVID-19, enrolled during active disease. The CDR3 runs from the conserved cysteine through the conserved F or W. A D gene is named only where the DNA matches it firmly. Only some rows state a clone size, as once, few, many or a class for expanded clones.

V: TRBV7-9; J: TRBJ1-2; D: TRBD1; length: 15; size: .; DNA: TGTGCCAGCAGCTTATGGACAGGGAAAAACTATGGCTACACCTTC; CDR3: CASSLWTGKNYGYTF
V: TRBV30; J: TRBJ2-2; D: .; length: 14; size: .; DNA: TGTGCCTGGAGTGTTACAGTGAACACCGGGGAGCTGTTTTTT; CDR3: CAWSVTVNTGELFF
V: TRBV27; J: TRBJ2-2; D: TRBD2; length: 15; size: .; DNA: TGTGCCACCTCTCCGGGGAGGGGGAACACCGGGGAGCTGTTTTTT; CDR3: CATSPGRGNTGELFF
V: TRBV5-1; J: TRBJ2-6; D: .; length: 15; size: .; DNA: TGCGCCAGCAGCTTGGGGGGCGCTGGGGCCAACGTCCTGACTTTC; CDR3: CASSLGGAGANVLTF
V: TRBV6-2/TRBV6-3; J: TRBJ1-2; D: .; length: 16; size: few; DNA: TGTGCCAGCAGTCTCTCGGTAAGAGGCTCGGTCTATGGCTACACCTTC; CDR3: CASSLSVRGSVYGYTF
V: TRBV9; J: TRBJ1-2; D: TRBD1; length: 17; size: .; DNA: TGTGCCAGCAGCGTAGGGTGGGGGACAGAAAGGTACTATGGCTACACCTTC; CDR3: CASSVGWGTERYYGYTF
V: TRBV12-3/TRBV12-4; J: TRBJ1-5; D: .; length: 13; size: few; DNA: TGTGCCAGCAGTTTACTCAGTTATCAGCCCCAGCATTTT; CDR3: CASSLLSYQPQHF
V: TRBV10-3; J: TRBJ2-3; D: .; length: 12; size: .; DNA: TGTGCCATCAGTGAGTCCGCAGATACGCAGTATTTT; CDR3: CAISESADTQYF
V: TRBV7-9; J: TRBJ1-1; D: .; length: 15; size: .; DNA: TGTGCCAGCAGCTTAGACAGGGCACGCTCGGGGGAAGCTTTCTTT; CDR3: CASSLDRARSGEAFF
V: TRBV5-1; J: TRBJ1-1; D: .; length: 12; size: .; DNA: TGCGCCAGCAGCTTGGGGCAGGGAGAAGCTTTCTTT; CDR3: CASSLGQGEAFF
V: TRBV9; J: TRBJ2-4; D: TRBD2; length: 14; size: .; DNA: TGTGCCAGCAGCGAGAGCGGGGAGTCAAACATTCAGTACTTC; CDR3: CASSESGESNIQYF
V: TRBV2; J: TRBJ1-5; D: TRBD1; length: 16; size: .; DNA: TGTGCCAGCAGCACGAACCGGGACAGGGTGGGTCAGCCCCAGCATTTT; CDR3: CASSTNRDRVGQPQHF
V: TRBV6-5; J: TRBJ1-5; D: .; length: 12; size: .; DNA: TGTGCCAGCAGTTACTCTTCAGGGCCCCAGCATTTT; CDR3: CASSYSSGPQHF
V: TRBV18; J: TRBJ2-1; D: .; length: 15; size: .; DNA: TGTGCCAGCTCACCAGGGCTGAGCTCCTACAATGAGCAGTTCTTC; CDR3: CASSPGLSSYNEQFF
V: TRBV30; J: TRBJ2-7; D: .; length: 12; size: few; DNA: TGTGCCTGGAGTGTAAAGGGGAACGAGCAGTACTTC; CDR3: CAWSVKGNEQYF
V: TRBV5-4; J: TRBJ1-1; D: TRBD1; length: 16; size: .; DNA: TGTGCCAGCAGCTTCCCCGGACAGGGAAGAGGGACTGAAGCTTTCTTT; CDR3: CASSFPGQGRGTEAFF
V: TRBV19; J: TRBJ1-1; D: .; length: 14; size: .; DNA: TGTGCCAGTACCTTGGGCCTCGCTGGGACTGAAGCTTTCTTT; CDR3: CASTLGLAGTEAFF
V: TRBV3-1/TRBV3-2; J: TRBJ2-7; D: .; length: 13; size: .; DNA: TGTGCCAGCAGCCAAGTATTAATCTCCGAGCAGTACTTC; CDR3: CASSQVLISEQYF
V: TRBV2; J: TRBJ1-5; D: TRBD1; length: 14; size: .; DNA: TGTGCCAGCAGTGAGAGACAGGGAGGACAGCCCCAGCATTTT; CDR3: CASSERQGGQPQHF
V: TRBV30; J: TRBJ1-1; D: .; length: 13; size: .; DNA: TGTGCCTGGAGTGTACGCAGGAACACTGAAGCTTTCTTT; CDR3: CAWSVRRNTEAFF
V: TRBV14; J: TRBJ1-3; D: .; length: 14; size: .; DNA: TGTGCCAGCAGCCGACAGTACTCTGGAAACACCATATATTTT; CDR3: CASSRQYSGNTIYF
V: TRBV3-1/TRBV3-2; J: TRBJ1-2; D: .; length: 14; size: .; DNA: TGTGCCAGCAGCCAAGATGCAGGGAACTATGGCTACACCTTC; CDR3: CASSQDAGNYGYTF
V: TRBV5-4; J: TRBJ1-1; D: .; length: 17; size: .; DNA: TGTGCCAGCAGCCCCGGGACACCGACCACCCGAAACACTGAAGCTTTCTTT; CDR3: CASSPGTPTTRNTEAFF
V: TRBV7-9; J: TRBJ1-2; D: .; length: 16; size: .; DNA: TGTGCCAGCAGCTTAGTATCTGGGCTTTTTAACTATGGCTACACCTTC; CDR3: CASSLVSGLFNYGYTF
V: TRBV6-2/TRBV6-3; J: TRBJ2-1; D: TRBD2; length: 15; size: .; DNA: TGTGCCAGCAGTGTACTTAGCGGGGCTTACAATGAGCAGTTCTTC; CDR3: CASSVLSGAYNEQFF
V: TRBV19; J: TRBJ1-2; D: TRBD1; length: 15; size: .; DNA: TGTGCCAGTAGTCCCAGGACAGGGGACCCCTATGGCTACACCTTC; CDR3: CASSPRTGDPYGYTF
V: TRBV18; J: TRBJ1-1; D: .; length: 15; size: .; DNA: TGTGCCAGCTCACGTGGAGAGACAGGCGTCACTGAAGCTTTCTTT; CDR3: CASSRGETGVTEAFF
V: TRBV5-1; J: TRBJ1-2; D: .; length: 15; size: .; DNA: TGCGCCAGCAGCTCCTCTGCGGGAATTAACTATGGCTACACCTTC; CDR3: CASSSSAGINYGYTF
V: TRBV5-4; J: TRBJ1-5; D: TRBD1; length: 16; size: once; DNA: TGTGCCAGCAGCTGCTACCTTTGGAGGGGGCATCAGCCCCAGCATTTT; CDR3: CASSCYLWRGHQPQHF
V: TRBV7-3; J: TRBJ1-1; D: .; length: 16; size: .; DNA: TGTGCCAGCAGCTTCGGGATGAAGGGATTGAACACTGAAGCTTTCTTT; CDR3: CASSFGMKGLNTEAFF
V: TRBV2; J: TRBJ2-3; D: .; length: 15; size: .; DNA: TGTGCCAGCAGTAGAGCTAGCGTGTTGGCAGATACGCAGTATTTT; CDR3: CASSRASVLADTQYF
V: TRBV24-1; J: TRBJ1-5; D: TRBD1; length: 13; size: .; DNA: TGTGCCACTCAGGGGGCGAAAAATCAGCCCCAGCATTTT; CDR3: CATQGAKNQPQHF
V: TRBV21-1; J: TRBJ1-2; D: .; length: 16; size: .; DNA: TGTGCCAGCCGAACTTGCTCCGGGACAGGGAGCTATGGCTACACCTTC; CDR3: CASRTCSGTGSYGYTF
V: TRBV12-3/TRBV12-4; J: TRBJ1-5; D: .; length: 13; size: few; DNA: TGTGCCAGCACCTACAGGAGCAATCAGCCCCAGCATTTT; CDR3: CASTYRSNQPQHF
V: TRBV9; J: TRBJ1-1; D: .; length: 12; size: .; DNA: TGTGCCAGCAGCGTAGACGGCAGGGAAGCTTTCTTT; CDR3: CASSVDGREAFF
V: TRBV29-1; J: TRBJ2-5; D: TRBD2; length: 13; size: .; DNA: TGCAGCGTTGGACTAGCGGGATATGAGACCCAGTACTTC; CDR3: CSVGLAGYETQYF
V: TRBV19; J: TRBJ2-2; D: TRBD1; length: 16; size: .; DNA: TGTGCCAGTAGCACCCAACAGGGGGCTTACACCGGGGAGCTGTTTTTT; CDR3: CASSTQQGAYTGELFF